This T cell receptor beta chain was recorded in a study of OX40 agonist ivuxolimab in advanced cancers. Study in general: A mean age of around 66 years, range about 20 to 79, was recorded, and roughly 83% were male. Study-wide findings and caveats: In CD8+ T cells, expanded clones were on average more numerous than in CD4+.

About this clone itself: No antigen is known for it.

Some clones are missing from TCRdb's copy, which holds only in-frame ones; the method was immunoSEQ multiplex PCR. The table records nearly 50,000 clones, roughly 91% of them present only once. This CDR3 contains 16 residues. Germline V gene data show CDR1 as MNHEY and CDR2 as SVGAGI. J lost 0 bases, V lost 4 bases, and 8 bases had no gene match. Blood sampling was done at baseline, cycle 4 day 1, and cycle 7 day 1. This chain connects TRBV6-5 to TRBJ1-1, with 7 positions matching TRBD1. The receptor's source is an adult with an advanced solid tumor such as melanoma, head and neck, liver or kidney cancer. This specimen was CD4+ or CD8+ T cells sorted from blood, taken in a trial of the OX40 agonist ivuxolimab. The CDR3 region is CASSFDRVDMNTEAFF. In DNA, the CDR3 is TGTGCCAGCAGTTTCGACAGGGTAGATATGAACACTGAAGCTTTCTTT.